The 13 T cell receptor beta chains below come from one sample, sequenced in a study of blood T cell repertoires in COVID-19. Produced via immunoSEQ multiplex PCR; TCRdb's table is partial and in-frame only. Of 100,000 to 150,000 clones in the sample, around 86% were seen once. What was sequenced was peripheral blood. These receptor sequences come from a human donor in a cohort sampled during active COVID-19.

The gene calls are TRBV13 and TRBJ2-1, with 10 bases identical to TRBD2. V trimming: 0 bases; J trimming: 0 bases; junction bases outside the gene matches: 2. The CDR3 covers 17 residues. Looked up from germline, CDR1 is PRHDT and CDR2 is FYEKMQ (reference sequence). CDR3 sequence (DNA): TGTGCCAGCAGCTTAGGGCTAGCGGGGGTCTCCTACAATGAGCAGTTCTTC. This translates into CASSLGLAGVSYNEQFF.

V usage is TRBV7-9 and J usage is TRBJ2-7; 12 nucleotides line up with TRBD2. V dropped 5 bases and J dropped 6; count of bases not matched to a gene: 5. CDR1 SEHNR and CDR2 FQNEAQ come from the germline V gene (reference sequence). This CDR3 has 14 amino acids. The DNA for the CDR3 is TGTGCCAGCAGCAGGACTAGCGGGACGGGCGAGCAGTACTTC. It codes for CASSRTSGTGEQYF.

J is TRBJ1-1 and V is TRBV6-5; TRBD1 matches at 7 bases. Looked up from germline, CDR1 is MNHEY and CDR2 is SVGAGI. J was trimmed by 3 bases and V by 7 bases; bases with no gene match: 11. This CDR3 has 15 residues. CDR3 bases: TGTGCCAGCAACAGGGGAGGAGGGTTTTACACTGAAGCTTTCTTT. Protein product: CASNRGGGFYTEAFF.

This chain joins TRBV7-9 and TRBJ1-6; possible D gene TRBD1, 6 bases. CDR3 length: 16 residues. V was pared by 1 base and J by 7 bases, with 14 bases between. From germline, CDR1 is SEHNR and CDR2 FQNEAQ (reference sequence). The CDR3 bases are TGTGCCAGCAGCTTAGAATGGGTCCAGGGGAATTCACCCCTCCACTTT. Translation gives CASSLEWVQGNSPLHF.

The J gene is TRBJ2-3, the V gene TRBV9, with 8 bases fitting TRBD1. This CDR3 is built from 14 residues. Losses at the gene ends were 2 bases for V and 8 bases for J; bases not matched to a gene: 7. The germline V gene has CDR1 SGDLS and CDR2 YYNGEE. For the CDR3, the DNA is TGTGCCAGCAGCGTTGGACAGGGAGGCGGTACGCAGTATTTT. This codes for CASSVGQGGGTQYF.

Concerning this clone itself: Relative to the germline gene, one junction end is altered; a read error may explain this. The genes are TRBV2 and TRBJ2-1, with 7 bases identical to TRBD2. Germline lookup yields CDR1 SNHLY and CDR2 FYNNEI. CDR3 size: 14 residues. The CDR3: CASSEGGSRDYWVF. CDR3 DNA: TGTGCCAGCAGTGAAGGAGGGTCCCGGGACTATTGGGTCTTC.

The chain joins TRBV11-2 to TRBJ2-2; unclear D gene. Germline V CDR1 and CDR2: SGHAT, FQNNGV. This CDR3 spans 13 amino acids. V shed 4 bases and J shed 5 bases, with 8 bases lying between them. Written as DNA, the CDR3 is TGTGCCAGCAGCTCCCAACATACCGGGGAGCTGTTTTTT. Translated, it gives CASSSQHTGELFF. Full variable domain (outside the CDR3, taken from reference TRBV11-2 and TRBJ2-2): EAGVAQSPRYKIIEKRQSVAFWCNPISGHATLYWYQQILGQGPKLLIQFQNNGVVDDSQLPKDRFSAERLKGVDSTLKIQPAKLEDSAVYLCASSSQHTGELFFGEGSRLTVL.

The rearrangement links TRBV20-1 to TRBJ1-4; D gene unclear. CDR3 length: 16 residues. Germline CDR1 DFQATT, CDR2 SNEGSKA (reference sequence). V gave up 3 bases and J gave up 1 base, with 15 bases separating them. In DNA, the CDR3 is TGCAGTGCTAGTCGGGGTAACCTCAGAACTAATGAAAAACTGTTTTTT. This encodes CSASRGNLRTNEKLFF.

CDR3 nucleotides: TGTGCCAGCAGCTTTTTACAGAACACTGAAGCTTTCTTT. Its translation: CASSFLQNTEAFF. The V call is TRBV7-9, the J call TRBJ1-1; D remains unclear. This CDR3 has 13 amino acids. Trimming removed 3 bases from V and 1 base from J, with 6 bases in between. Germline V gene data show CDR1 as SEHNR and CDR2 as FQNEAQ (reference sequence). The complete variable domain, with remaining parts taken from reference TRBV7-9 and TRBJ1-1, reads DTGVSQNPRHKITKRGQNVTFRCDPISEHNRLYWYRQTLGQGPEFLTYFQNEAQLEKSRLLSDRFSAERPKGSFSTLEIQRTEQGDSAMYLCASSFLQNTEAFFGQGTRLTVV.

V usage is TRBV7-9 and J usage is TRBJ1-2, with TRBD1 matching over 7 bases. Germline trimming cut 1 base from V and 6 bases from J; bases unmatched to any gene: 5. The CDR3 loop spans 14 amino acids. Germline loops: CDR1 SEHNR, CDR2 FQNEAQ (reference sequence). The CDR3 reads CASSLGTTGHGYTF. CDR3 nucleotide sequence: TGTGCCAGCAGCTTAGGAACGACAGGGCATGGCTACACCTTC.

The rearrangement links TRBV28 to TRBJ2-7; 14 bases map to TRBD2. The germline gives CDR1 MDHEN, CDR2 SYDVKM. CDR3 length equals 16 residues. V was pared by 4 bases and J by 4 bases, with 6 bases of the junction left unmatched. The CDR3: CASSYFGTSGSYEQYF. The CDR3 DNA follows: TGTGCCAGCAGTTATTTCGGGACTAGCGGGAGTTACGAGCAGTACTTC.

The chain is built from TRBV6-6 and TRBJ1-5; tentatively, D is TRBD1 (6 bases). The germline CDR1 and CDR2 sequences are MNHNY and SVGAGI (reference sequence). V was cut by 6 bases and J by 1 base, with 16 bases left in between. This CDR3 is 16 amino acids long. The CDR3 coding sequence is TGTGCCAGCAGCCCAGCGGGGACACAGAGCAATCAGCCCCAGCATTTT. Translating gives CASSPAGTQSNQPQHF.

This sequence joins TRBV7-2 and TRBJ2-3; 8 nucleotides match TRBD2. The length of the CDR3 is 15 residues. J gave up 0 bases and V 5 bases, and 4 bases lay outside the gene matches. CDR1 is SGHTA and CDR2 is FQGNSA in the germline V gene. This chain's CDR3 is CASSHPSGSTDTQYF. The CDR3 DNA is TGTGCCAGCAGCCATCCTAGCGGGAGCACAGATACGCAGTATTTT.